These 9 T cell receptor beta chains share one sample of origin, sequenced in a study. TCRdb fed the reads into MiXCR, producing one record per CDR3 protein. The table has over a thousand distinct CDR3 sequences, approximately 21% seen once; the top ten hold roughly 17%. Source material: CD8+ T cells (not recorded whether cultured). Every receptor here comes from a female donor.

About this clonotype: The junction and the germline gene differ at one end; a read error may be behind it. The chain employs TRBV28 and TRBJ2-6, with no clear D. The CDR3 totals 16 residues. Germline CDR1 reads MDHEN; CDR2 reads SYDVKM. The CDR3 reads CAGSNGRVSGANVLTF. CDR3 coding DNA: TGTGCCGGCAGTAACGGTCGCGTATCTGGGGCCAACGTCCTGACTTTC.

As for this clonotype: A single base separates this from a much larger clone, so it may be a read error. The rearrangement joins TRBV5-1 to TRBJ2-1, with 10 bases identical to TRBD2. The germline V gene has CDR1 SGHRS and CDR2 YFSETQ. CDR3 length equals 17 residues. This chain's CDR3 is CASSLQASGSSYNERFF. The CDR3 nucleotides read TGCGCCAGCAGCTTGCAGGCTAGCGGGAGCTCCTACAATGAGCGGTTCTTC.

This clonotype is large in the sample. The CDR3 sequence: CSVEGGRGDTQYF. As DNA, the CDR3 is TGCAGCGTTGAGGGAGGCAGAGGGGATACGCAGTATTTT. This chain uses TRBV29-1 with TRBJ2-3; possibly TRBD2 for D (6 bases). The CDR3 contains 13 residues. Looked up from germline, CDR1 is SQVTM and CDR2 is ANQGSEA. V dropped 3 bases and J dropped 6 bases, with 13 bases sitting between them.

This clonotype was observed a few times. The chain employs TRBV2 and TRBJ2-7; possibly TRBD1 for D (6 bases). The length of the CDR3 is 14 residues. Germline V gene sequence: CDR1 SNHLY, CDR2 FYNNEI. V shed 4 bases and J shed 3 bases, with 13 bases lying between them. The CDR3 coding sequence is TGTGCCAGCAGTGGAGAACAGGGTTTCTACGAGCAGTACTTC. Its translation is CASSGEQGFYEQYF. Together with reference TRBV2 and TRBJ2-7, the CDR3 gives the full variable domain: EPEVTQTPSHQVTQMGQEVILRCVPISNHLYFYWYRQILGQKVEFLVSFYNNEISEKSEIFDDQFSVERPDGSNFTLKIRSTKLEDSAMYFCASSGEQGFYEQYFGPGTRLTVT.

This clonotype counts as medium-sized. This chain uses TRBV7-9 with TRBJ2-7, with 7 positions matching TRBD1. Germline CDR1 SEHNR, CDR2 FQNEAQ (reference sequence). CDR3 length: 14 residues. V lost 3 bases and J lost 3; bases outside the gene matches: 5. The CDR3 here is CASSFDRAVYEQYF. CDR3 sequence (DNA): TGTGCCAGCAGCTTTGACAGGGCAGTCTACGAGCAGTACTTC.

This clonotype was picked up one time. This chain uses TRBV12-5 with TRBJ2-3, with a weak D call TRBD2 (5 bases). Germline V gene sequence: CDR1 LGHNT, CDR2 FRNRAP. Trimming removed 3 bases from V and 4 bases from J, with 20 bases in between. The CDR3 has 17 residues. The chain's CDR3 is CASGLYGNGPGADTQYF. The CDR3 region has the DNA TGTGCTAGTGGTTTATACGGGAATGGGCCCGGCGCAGATACGCAGTATTTT.

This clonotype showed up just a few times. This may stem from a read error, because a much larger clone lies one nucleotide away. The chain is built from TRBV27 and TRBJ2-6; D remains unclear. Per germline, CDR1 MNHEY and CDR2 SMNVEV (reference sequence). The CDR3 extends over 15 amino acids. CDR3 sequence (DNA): TGTTCCAGCAGTTTATTCCTCGGTGGGGCCAACGTCCTGACTTTC. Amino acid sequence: CSSSLFLGGANVLTF.

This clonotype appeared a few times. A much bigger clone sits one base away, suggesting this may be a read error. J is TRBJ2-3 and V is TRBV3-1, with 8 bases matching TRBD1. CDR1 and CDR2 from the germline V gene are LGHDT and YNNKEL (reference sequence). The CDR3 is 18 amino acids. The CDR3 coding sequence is TGTGCCAGCAGCCAAGGCGGAGTGAGGCAGGGGGCTGCAGATACGCGGTATTTT. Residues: CASSQGGVRQGAADTRYF.

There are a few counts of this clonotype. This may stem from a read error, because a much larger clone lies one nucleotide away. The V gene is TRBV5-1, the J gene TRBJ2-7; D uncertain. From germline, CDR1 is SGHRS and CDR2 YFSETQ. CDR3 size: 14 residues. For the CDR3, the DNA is TGCGCCAGCAGCTTGCGAGGCAGTTCCTACGGGCAGTACTTC. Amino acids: CASSLRGSSYGQYF.